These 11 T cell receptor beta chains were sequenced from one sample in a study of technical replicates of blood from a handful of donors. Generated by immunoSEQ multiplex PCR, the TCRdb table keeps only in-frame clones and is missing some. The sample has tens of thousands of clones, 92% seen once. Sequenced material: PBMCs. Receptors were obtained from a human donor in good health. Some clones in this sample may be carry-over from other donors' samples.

The CDR3 sequence is CASSRNYQDTQYF. The CDR3 DNA is TGTGCCAGCAGCCGAAACTACCAAGATACGCAGTATTTT. The genes are TRBV7-2 and TRBJ2-3; D is unresolved. In germline, CDR1 is SGHTA, CDR2 FQGNSA. The CDR3 loop spans 13 amino acids. V was clipped by 5 bases and J by 5 bases, with 11 bases between them.

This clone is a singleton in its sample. CDR3 in amino acids: CASSEVYSGSYEQYF. The CDR3, as DNA: TGTGCCAGCAGTGAAGTATATAGCGGGAGCTACGAGCAGTACTTC. V is TRBV6-1 and J is TRBJ2-7, with TRBD2 matching over 9 bases. Unmatched junction bases numbered 4, after V lost 1 base and J lost 3 bases. Germline V CDR1 and CDR2: MNHNS, SASEGT. CDR3 length: 15 residues.

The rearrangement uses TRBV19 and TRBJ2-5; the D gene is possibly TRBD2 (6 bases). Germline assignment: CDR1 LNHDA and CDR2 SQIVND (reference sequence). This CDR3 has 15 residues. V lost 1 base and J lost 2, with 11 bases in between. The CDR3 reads CASSIGFGGQETQYF. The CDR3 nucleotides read TGTGCCAGTAGTATAGGGTTCGGGGGTCAAGAGACCCAGTACTTC.

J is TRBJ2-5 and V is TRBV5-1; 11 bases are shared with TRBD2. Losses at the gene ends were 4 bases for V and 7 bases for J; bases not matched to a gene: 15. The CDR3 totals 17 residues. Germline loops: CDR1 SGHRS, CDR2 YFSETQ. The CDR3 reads CASSLGTSGMVTGTQYF. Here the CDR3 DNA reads TGCGCCAGCAGCCTAGGGACTAGCGGTATGGTCACGGGGACCCAGTACTTC.

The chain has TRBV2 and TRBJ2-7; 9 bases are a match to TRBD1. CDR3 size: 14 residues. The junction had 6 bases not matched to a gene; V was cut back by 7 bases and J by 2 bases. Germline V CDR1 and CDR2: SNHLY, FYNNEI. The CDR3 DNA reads TGTGCCAGCATTCCGGACAGGGGCGCCTACGAGCAGTACTTC. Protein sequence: CASIPDRGAYEQYF. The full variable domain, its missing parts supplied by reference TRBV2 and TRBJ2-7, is EPEVTQTPSHQVTQMGQEVILRCVPISNHLYFYWYRQILGQKVEFLVSFYNNEISEKSEIFDDQFSVERPDGSNFTLKIRSTKLEDSAMYFCASIPDRGAYEQYFGPGTRLTVT.

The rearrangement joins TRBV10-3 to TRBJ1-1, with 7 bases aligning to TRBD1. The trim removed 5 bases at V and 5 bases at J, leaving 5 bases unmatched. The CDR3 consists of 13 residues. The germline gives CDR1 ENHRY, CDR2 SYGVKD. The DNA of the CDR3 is TGTGCCATCAGTAGGGGACAGTTGACTGAAGCTTTCTTT. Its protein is CAISRGQLTEAFF.

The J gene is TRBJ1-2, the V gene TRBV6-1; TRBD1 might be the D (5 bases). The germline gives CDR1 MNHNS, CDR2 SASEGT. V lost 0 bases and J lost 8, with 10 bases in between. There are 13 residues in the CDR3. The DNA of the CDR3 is TGTGCCAGCAGTGAAGCCATGGAGGGGGGCTACACCTTC. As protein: CASSEAMEGGYTF.

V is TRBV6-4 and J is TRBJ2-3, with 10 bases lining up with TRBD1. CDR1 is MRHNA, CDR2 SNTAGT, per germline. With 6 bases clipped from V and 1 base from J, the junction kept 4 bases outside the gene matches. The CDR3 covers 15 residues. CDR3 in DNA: TGTGCCAGCAGCGGGACAGGGGAAGGCACAGATACGCAGTATTTT. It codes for CASSGTGEGTDTQYF.

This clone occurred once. CDR3 in DNA: TGTGCCAGCAGTACGAAGGGGCGGGAGCTTAATCACGAGCAGTACTTC. It translates to CASSTKGRELNHEQYF. The chain couples TRBV21-1 to TRBJ2-7; the table calls TRBD2, which could not be checked here. TRBV21-1 is an annotated pseudogene. The CDR3 contains 16 residues.

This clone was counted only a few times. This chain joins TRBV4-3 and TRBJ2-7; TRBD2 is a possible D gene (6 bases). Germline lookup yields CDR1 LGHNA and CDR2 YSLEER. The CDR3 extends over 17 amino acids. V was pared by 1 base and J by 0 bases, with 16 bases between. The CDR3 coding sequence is TGCGCCAGCAGCCAAGGATTACGGGGGTCGAGCTCCTACGAGCAGTACTTC. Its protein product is CASSQGLRGSSSYEQYF.

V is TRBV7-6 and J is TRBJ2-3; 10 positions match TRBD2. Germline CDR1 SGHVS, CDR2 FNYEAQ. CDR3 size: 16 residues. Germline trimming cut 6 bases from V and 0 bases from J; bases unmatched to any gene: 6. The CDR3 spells CASSASGGSSTDTQYF. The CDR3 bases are TGTGCCAGCAGTGCTAGCGGGGGTTCTAGCACAGATACGCAGTATTTT.